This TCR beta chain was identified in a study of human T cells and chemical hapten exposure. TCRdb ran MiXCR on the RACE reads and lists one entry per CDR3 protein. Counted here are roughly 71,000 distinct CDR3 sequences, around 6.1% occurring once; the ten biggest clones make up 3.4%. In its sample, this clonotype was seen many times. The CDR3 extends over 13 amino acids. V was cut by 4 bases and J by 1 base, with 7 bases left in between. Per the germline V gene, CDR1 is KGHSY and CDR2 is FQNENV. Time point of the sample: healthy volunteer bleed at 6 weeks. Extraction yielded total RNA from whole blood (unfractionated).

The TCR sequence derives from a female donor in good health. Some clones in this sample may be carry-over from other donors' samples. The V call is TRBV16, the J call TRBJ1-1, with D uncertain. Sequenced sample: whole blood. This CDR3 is CASSPGPNTEAFF. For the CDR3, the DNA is TGTGCCAGCAGCCCGGGTCCGAACACTGAAGCTTTCTTT.